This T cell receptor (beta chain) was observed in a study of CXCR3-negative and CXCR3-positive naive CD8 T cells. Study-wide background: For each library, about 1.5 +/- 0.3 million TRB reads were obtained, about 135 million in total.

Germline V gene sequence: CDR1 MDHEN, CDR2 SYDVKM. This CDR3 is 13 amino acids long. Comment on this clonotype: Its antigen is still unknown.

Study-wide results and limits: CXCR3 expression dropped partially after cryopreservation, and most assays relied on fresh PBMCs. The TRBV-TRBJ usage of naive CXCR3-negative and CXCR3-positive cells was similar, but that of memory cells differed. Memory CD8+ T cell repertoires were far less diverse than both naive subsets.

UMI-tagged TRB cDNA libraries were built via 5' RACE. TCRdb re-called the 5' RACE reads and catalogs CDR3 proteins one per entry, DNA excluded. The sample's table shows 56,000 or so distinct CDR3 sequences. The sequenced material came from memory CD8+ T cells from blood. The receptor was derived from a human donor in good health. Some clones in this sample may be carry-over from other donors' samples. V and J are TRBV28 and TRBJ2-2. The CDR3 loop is CASKDQNAGELFF. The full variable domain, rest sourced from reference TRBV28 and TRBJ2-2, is DVKVTQSSRYLVKRTGEKVFLECVQDMDHENMFWYRQDPGLGLRLIYFSYDVKMKEKGDIPEGYSVSREKKERFSLILESASTNQTSMYLCASKDQNAGELFFGEGSRLTVL.